The clone carrying this TCR beta chain was seen just once. Its antigen is undetermined. CD8+ and CD4+ T cells from blood underwent TCR beta sequencing, which was carried out in a high-throughput format. CD8+ and CD4+ T cells were negatively isolated; TEMRA cells were FACS-enriched. This CDR3 has 14 amino acids. The V end was cut by 5 bases, the J end by 0 bases, with 11 bases between. Germline V gene data show CDR1 as GTSNPN and CDR2 as SVGIG (reference sequence). These data come from a study of CD8 T cells in Susac syndrome. Study conclusions and caveats: Individuals included in the TCR sequencing and HLA analysis were acknowledged by the study to be relatively few in number.

RNA was extracted with the RNeasy kit, and a quantity of roughly 0.5 to 1 ug was reverse transcribed using random hexamers. TCR beta CDR3 was amplified by immunoSEQ covering 54 Vbeta and 13 Jbeta. TCRdb reprocessed the immunoSEQ multiplex PCR reads via MiXCR and lists one record per CDR3 protein. The sample carries 95,000 to 150,000 distinct CDR3 sequences, less than 95% recorded once. This TCR was recovered from a human donor in good health. Sequenced: CD4+ T cells from PBMCs. V and J are TRBV30 and TRBJ1-3; D gene ambiguous. The CDR3 coding sequence is TGTGCCTGGCGACGGCGACTCTCTGGAAACACCATATATTTT. As protein: CAWRRRLSGNTIYF.